The rows below give T cell receptor beta chains drawn from one sample of a study of beta chain features in type 1 diabetes. Assay: immunoSEQ multiplex PCR; the TCRdb copy retains only in-frame clones and omits some. The sample includes under 300,000 clones, around 20% of them seen just once. The material sequenced was naive CD4+ T cells from blood. All receptors come from a middle-aged woman with type 1 diabetes. CDR3s leave out the opening cysteine and the closing phenylalanine or tryptophan.

j_call,v_call,cdr3_aa
TRBJ1-2,TRBV15,ATSRDMTGYGYT
TRBJ1-3,TRBV6-6,ASRYPTGQGNTIY
TRBJ2-7,TRBV7-2,ASSLGLASYEQY
TRBJ1-3,TRBV29-1,SVGTGDSGGNTIY
TRBJ2-7,TRBV4-3,ASSQGAGQANYEQY
TRBJ2-5,TRBV7-8,ASSLTGTGETQY
TRBJ2-1,TRBV7-7,ASSLDRGDEQF
TRBJ1-1,TRBV5-4,ASTSGVNTEAF
TRBJ2-2,TRBV7-2,ASSPPTGNTGELF
TRBJ2-7,TRBV7-2,ASSGRNSYEQY
TRBJ2-7,TRBV6-5,ASGQRLEQY
TRBJ2-1,TRBV6-4,ASSVAVSYNEQF
TRBJ2-3,TRBV4-1,ASSQDRAGRVSDTQY
TRBJ2-1,TRBV19,ASSPYVGQPFYNEQF
TRBJ1-2,TRBV7-9,ASSLAGIGNYGYT
TRBJ1-2,TRBV7-9,ASSPMPGNFAGGYT
TRBJ2-7,TRBV2,ASSVGPLGQLYEQY
TRBJ1-1,TRBV15,ATSRDIVNTEAF
TRBJ2-3,TRBV4-3,ASSLSLQGLAGGRY
TRBJ2-1,TRBV6-5,ASTSGLANEQF
TRBJ1-2,TRBV29-1,SVEAGFGGYT
TRBJ2-3,TRBV25-1,ASSDSTSAADTQY
TRBJ1-2,TRBV5-1,ASSLILGEGDGYT
TRBJ2-2,TRBV15,ATSRLAGRDGELF
TRBJ2-7,TRBV7-8,ASSLIAGDTYEQY
TRBJ1-5,TRBV2,ASSGTGKGNQPQH
TRBJ1-4,TRBV5-4,ASSRDRGREKLF
TRBJ1-6,TRBV6-5,ASSYDREYSPLH
TRBJ1-4,TRBV30,AWSPTSGEKLF
TRBJ2-3,TRBV2,ASSEELERHTQY
TRBJ1-1,TRBV29-1,SVEGQANTEAF
TRBJ1-1,TRBV7-8,ASSLVTGNTEAF
TRBJ1-4,TRBV28,ASSLGGVEKLF
TRBJ1-6,TRBV28,ASSPGQLNSPLH
TRBJ1-1,TRBV29-1,SVEGLGGTEAF
TRBJ1-2,TRBV7-2,ASRRDSGDYGYT
TRBJ2-7,TRBV5-4,ASSLGAGNYEQY
TRBJ2-3,TRBV6-5,ATGTGLWDTQY
TRBJ1-1,TRBV30,AWSFGRGMNTEAF
TRBJ2-2,TRBV5-4,ASSREGRTGELF
TRBJ1-1,TRBV7-2,ASSLARPVEAF
TRBJ2-7,TRBV9,ASSVDQATYEQY
TRBJ1-2,TRBV30,AWSQTGVGGYT
TRBJ1-3,TRBV9,ASSVAVGNSGNTIY
TRBJ1-2,TRBV6-5,ASSSPYGDGYT